This TCR beta chain emerged from a study of hypomethylating agent response in myelodysplastic syndrome (dated by TCRdb to about 2021). Turning to the overall study: Patients were treated with the hypomethylating agents azacitidine (8 of 11) or decitabine (3 of 11). Complete response or hematologic improvement counted as response, and patients meeting neither criterion were classed as non-responders. About five patients did not respond, whereas about 6 responded with either complete response or hematologic improvement. Among the myelodysplastic syndrome patients in the cohort, roughly 10 were male and 2 were female. Patients had a mean age of approximately 67 +/- 5.9 years, and a diploid cytogenetic profile was the most common. The most frequent mutation was TET2, found in about 45% of the 11 patients. The full study reports these points: Only about a dozen patients were analyzed, making the cohort small. Because the healthy control donors and the MDS patients were not matched by age, the comparison between MDS and healthy samples could have been affected. Possible recognition of novel MDS antigens by the shared GLIPH2 clusters was not confirmed, and experimental validation of that possible recognition is needed. After hypomethylating agent treatment, no significant change in richness, rarefaction diversity or clonality was seen, either across all patients or within response groups. Responders more often showed novel clonotypes emerging, while non-responders displayed more contracted clonotypes after treatment.

T-cell subsets were not sorted, and bulk bone marrow was analyzed instead. Immunosequencing of the TCR beta CDR3 regions was performed on bone marrow from around eleven myelodysplastic syndrome patients before and after hypomethylating agent therapy. To track the repertoire longitudinally, every patient provided one baseline bone marrow along with two to three bone marrows taken at different post-treatment timepoints. Genomic DNA was extracted from whole bone marrow, and quality was checked by TapeStation, NanoDrop OneC and PicoGreen assays. For CDR1 and CDR2, the germline V gene lists MDHEN and SYDVKM. From the cysteine through the phenylalanine, the CDR3 covers 16 amino acids. Only the CDR3 portion is preserved as DNA: 48 bases, with reading frame beginning at the first base. The junction shows trimming of 7 bases on V and 5 bases on J, and the gene matches do not reach 9 bases of it. Points on this clone: Its antigen is currently not known. No quality values exist for individual bases; no much larger clone is one base distant.

The method behind the library was the immunoSEQ multiplex PCR assay. Survey resolution was applied, with two replicates of around 200 ng each being run for a total of about 400 ng of DNA per sample. The hsTCRB kit detected rearranged TCRB sequences in genomic DNA using multiplex PCR primers targeting V and J genes. The CDR3 region was amplified in a first PCR of 31 cycles using the QIAGEN Multiplex PCR Kit. Sample barcodes and Illumina adapters were attached to each replicate during a second PCR lasting seven to eight cycles. Pooled libraries were quantified with a QuantStudio 6 and the KAPA library quantification kit. Roughly 16 pM of pooled libraries were sequenced on an Illumina MiSeq with 156-cycle single-end reads and a 15-cycle index read. The paper's data handling went like this. VDJdb annotation flagged approximately 1.8% of around 180,000 unique clonotypes as previously reported viral-epitope-specific. The immunoSEQ Data Assistant and immunoSEQ Analyzer converted raw reads into normalized, annotated TCRB repertoires. Clonotypes were analyzed with BioAnalyzer and version 0.6.5 of the immunarch R package. Every repertoire was downsampled to the clone count of the smallest repertoire before richness was estimated. Fisher's exact tests classified clonotypes as expanded, contracted or novel, with novel meaning zero frequency before treatment. GLIPH2 clustered significantly changed CDR3 beta sequences using simulation_depth=1000 and kmer_min_depth=3, excluding CDR3s shorter than five residues. In its TCRdb copy, this immuneACCESS table keeps in-frame sequences only and misses some clones. Where compared with another copy, unresolved V genes explain less than half of these, and the others have no known cause. The V and J calls and clone size are taken from that table; D and trimming were inferred from the DNA. The sample table contains almost 4,500 clones; only one count was recorded for approximately 80% of them. 15% to 20% of the sample is taken by the ten largest.

The specimen was bone marrow, collected before or after starting hypomethylating agent treatment for myelodysplastic syndrome (not recorded which). The chain uses TRBV28 and TRBJ2-3, and 13 junctional nucleotides match TRBD2. The clonotype originates from a human donor with myelodysplastic syndrome. The CDR3: CASTPWTSGRGDTQYF. The DNA sequence is TGTGCCAGCACCCCTTGGACTAGCGGGAGAGGAGATACGCAGTATTTT.